Below, one T cell receptor (beta chain) is given with its context. The data were obtained in a study of blood T cell repertoires in COVID-19. Background on the study: In each case, the material was cDNA or gDNA derived from T cells, B-cell-depleted T cells, or PBMCs.

The CDR3 is made up of 15 amino acids. CDR1 SGHAT and CDR2 FQNNGV come from the germline V gene. Trimming took 2 bases from V and 0 from J; bases not matched to a gene: 3. Profiling relied on immunoSEQ multiplex PCR, and the TCRdb table lists in-frame clones only, not all of them. The table includes 430,000 or so clones, about 90% detected once. The sequence was collected from a man younger than 35 with COVID-19, enrolled during active disease. The chain links TRBV11-2 to TRBJ1-2; 7 positions match TRBD1. The source material was peripheral blood. The CDR3 is CASSLQGQPNYGYTF. The CDR3 region has the DNA TGTGCCAGCAGCTTACAGGGACAGCCTAACTATGGCTACACCTTC.